This is a list of T cell receptor beta chains from one sample in a study of early T cells in non-severe SARS-CoV-2 infection. TCRdb called the 5' RACE reads again in MiXCR, with one record for every CDR3 protein. The sample carries 68,000 or so distinct CDR3 sequences, less than 15% recorded once. Sequencing input: whole blood. Receptors were obtained from an adult who was a healthcare worker with PCR-confirmed SARS-CoV-2 infection or an uninfected control (not recorded which). Both conserved end residues are part of each CDR3.

>16|TRBV11-2|TRBJ1-4
CASSPGQHATNEKLFF
>14|TRBV4-3|TRBJ2-1
CASSQWTSGNEQFF
>16|TRBV7-9|TRBJ1-2
CASSSAWGFPYYGYTF
>15|TRBV4-3|TRBJ2-1
CASGRTSGGAYEQFF
>14|TRBV29-1|TRBJ2-2
CSGLNSPNTGELFF
>14|TRBV20-1|TRBJ2-2
CSAVAQRGSGELFF
>15|TRBV7-9|TRBJ2-7
CASSFGETPHYEQYF
>15|TRBV7-9|TRBJ2-2
CASSRDRGNTGELFF
>13|TRBV9|TRBJ2-7
CASSSGGGSEQYF
>16|TRBV5-6|TRBJ2-7
CASSFLPGQGLYEQYF
>15|TRBV18|TRBJ1-2
CASLGTGPTDHGYTF
>14|TRBV7-9|TRBJ2-1
CASSYLAAYNEQFF
>14|TRBV9|TRBJ1-2
CASSVGQGIYGYTF
>14|TRBV3-1|TRBJ2-3
CASSQVSGTDTQYF
>17|TRBV5-1|TRBJ1-2
CASSQGQVSGLVYGYTF
>15|TRBV11-2|TRBJ2-7
CASSLGTGGTYEQYF
>13|TRBV20-1|TRBJ2-5
CSASRAVQETQYF
>13|TRBV7-2|TRBJ2-5
CASSFPGKETQYF
>15|TRBV20-1|TRBJ2-5
CSASLIAGVAETQYF
>14|TRBV18|TRBJ2-7
CASSSGQGTYEQYF
>14|TRBV7-9|TRBJ2-3
CASSLIAGPDTQYF
>16|TRBV5-1|TRBJ2-6
CASSWGGGSGANVLTF
>14|TRBV5-1|TRBJ1-4
CATSQGQLNEKLFF
>15|TRBV2|TRBJ1-2
CASSAPTGANYGYTF
>18|TRBV27|TRBJ2-7
CASSLSPPQGRDGYEQYF
>15|TRBV7-2|TRBJ2-7
CASTPTGTSTYEQYF